This T cell receptor (beta chain) derives from a study of blood T cell repertoires in COVID-19. In the authors' workflow: Amplification from reference gene primers served as the basis for estimated nucleated cell counts. Data came from immunoSEQ multiplex PCR; TCRdb stores just in-frame clones and leaves some out. The V and J calls and the clone size are those of that table, but D and trimming were determined from the DNA. The sample holds 20,000 to 25,000 clones, 84% seen once. The CDR3 spans 14 residues. Germline V gene data show CDR1 as SGHDT and CDR2 as YYEEEE. Unmatched junction bases numbered 2, after V lost 2 bases and J lost 2 bases.

The chain uses TRBV5-6 and TRBJ2-3; 7 positions agree with TRBD2. This receptor was identified in a man aged 35 to 55 with acute or convalescent COVID-19. Sequenced input: peripheral blood. CDR3: CASSLAGPTDTQYF. CDR3 nucleotides: TGTGCCAGCAGCTTAGCGGGGCCCACAGATACGCAGTATTTT.